This TCR beta chain was recorded in a study of T cell repertoires in cytomegalovirus infection. One entry per CDR3 protein, called by TCRdb with MiXCR from the reads. The table has about 230,000 distinct CDR3 sequences, about 23% seen once. V lost 3 bases to trimming and J lost 4 bases; unmatched junction nucleotides: 7. The CDR3 is made up of 15 amino acids. The sequence derives from a human donor in good health (CMV status not recorded). Some clones in this sample may be carry-over from other donors' samples. Source material: CD8+ T cells from PBMCs. The chain uses TRBV12-3 or TRBV12-4 and TRBJ1-2; 8 bases map to TRBD1. CDR3 coding DNA: TGTGCCAGCAGTTTGGGGGGGACAGGCATCTATGGCTACACCTTC. Encoded protein: CASSLGGTGIYGYTF.